This T cell receptor beta chain comes out of a study of T-cell reconstitution after alpha-beta-depleted transplantation in children. Overall study findings and caveats: T-cell counts and diversity at one year post-transplant came mainly from newly produced T cells. Where alpha-beta T cells came from about two months after transplant was reportedly several hundred expanded graft clones.

This clonotype occurred many times. Its antigen is currently unknown. Unique molecular identifiers were used to barcode this TCRbeta library. In TCRdb, the PCR reads were re-called with MiXCR into one record per CDR3 protein. Of roughly 110,000 distinct CDR3 sequences listed, 10% are singletons. Germline CDR1 and CDR2: SGHRS and YFSETQ. V gave up 2 bases and J gave up 0 bases; unmatched junction bases: 8. CDR3 size: 17 residues. The rearrangement uses TRBV5-1 and TRBJ2-3; 8 positions agree with TRBD2. The sequence derives from a boy aged 2 to 9 with acute lymphoblastic leukemia, due to receive a stem cell transplant. This specimen was PBMCs, taken before TCRalphabeta/CD19-depleted stem cell transplant. The DNA of the CDR3 is TGCGCCAGCAGCTTACGTACTAGCGGCAGTAGCACAGATACGCAGTATTTT. Amino acid sequence: CASSLRTSGSSTDTQYF.